This TCR beta chain was captured by sequencing in a study of shared clonotypes between healthy human individuals. The assay was run at deep level. Once extracted for a subset, genomic DNA was divided evenly among several immunoSEQ plates. TCRdb's table, derived via immunoSEQ multiplex PCR, lists solely in-frame clones and lacks some. The sample includes fewer than 700,000 clones, 70% to 80% of them seen just once. The V end lost 2 bases, the J end lost 0 bases, and 14 bases lay between the germline ends. The CDR3 contains 16 residues. The germline CDR1 and CDR2 sequences are MDHEN and SYDVKM. The chain combines TRBV28 with TRBJ2-7; a possible D gene is TRBD2 (6 bases). The receptor was isolated from a woman aged 40 to 55 in good health. Some clones in this sample may be carry-over from other donors' samples. Sequences were obtained from PBMCs. CDR3 residues: CASSLRRDLASYEQYF. CDR3 DNA: TGTGCCAGCAGTTTAAGGCGGGACTTAGCCTCCTACGAGCAGTACTTC.